The 2 T cell receptor beta chains listed next were all sequenced from one sample in a study of a mutant IDH1 vaccine in newly diagnosed glioma. Documented time point: baseline, week 1 (first vaccination visit). The treatment denotes: pre-vaccination baseline after standard-of-care therapy. This table comes from immunoSEQ multiplex PCR, and its TCRdb copy is limited to in-frame clones, with some not included. The sample gives about 68,000 clones, about four fifths of which show up once; approximately 8.2% is in the top ten. Here the sequenced sample was PBMCs, taken from a glioma patient treated with radiotherapy, temozolomide or both. These receptors all stem from a man aged 45-60 years with glioma.

This chain connects TRBV5-5 to TRBJ1-2; TRBD1 aligns across 7 bases. The CDR3 runs 15 residues. The junction had 6 bases not matched to a gene; V was cut back by 0 bases and J by 4 bases. Germline V gives CDR1 SGHKS, CDR2 YYEKEE (reference sequence). CDR3 DNA: TGTGCCAGCAGCTTGGGTCAGGGGGTCCTCTATGGCTACACCTTC. This encodes CASSLGQGVLYGYTF. Full variable domain (missing parts from reference TRBV5-5 and TRBJ1-2): DAGVTQSPTHLIKTRGQQVTLRCSPISGHKSVSWYQQVLGQGPQFIFQYYEKEERGRGNFPDRFSARQFPNYSSELNVNALLLGDSALYLCASSLGQGVLYGYTFGSGTRLTVV.

The chain has TRBV27 and TRBJ1-4, with D perhaps matching TRBD1 (6 bases). Germline V CDR1 and CDR2: MNHEY, SMNVEV (reference sequence). Trimming stripped 3 bases from V and 8 bases from J, with 13 bases between. This CDR3 contains 14 residues. The CDR3 spells CASSLSGTYEKLFF. CDR3 in DNA: TGTGCCAGCAGTTTGTCAGGGACATACGAAAAACTGTTTTTT.